This note documents a single TCR beta chain sequence. Its antigen remains unknown. The sample originates from a study of beta chain features in type 1 diabetes. Study background: Across all samples, over 85 million sorted cells were examined.

Expressed TCRB transcripts got sequenced, as all isolated RNA was reverse transcribed. Profiled with immunoSEQ multiplex PCR; TCRdb holds only in-frame clones, not every one. This table holds around 150,000 clones, around a tenth found once. Findings of the study overall: Significant though moderate, a shortening of TCRB CDR3s appeared in all four CD4+ subsets of Type 1 diabetes patients. A greater similarity of naive, central memory and Treg TCRB repertoires was seen among patients than among healthy donors.

The CDR3 covers 12 residues. Germline V gene lookup returns CDR1 SGHTA and CDR2 FQGNSA. Trimming left V 2 bases short and J 5 bases short, with 7 bases between. This sequence was found in a young man with type 1 diabetes. The rearrangement joins TRBV7-2 to TRBJ2-7; D remains ambiguous. Material: central memory CD4+ T cells from blood. DNA for the CDR3: TGTGCCAGCAGCTTATCGCGGAACGAGCAGTACTTC. It is translated as CASSLSRNEQYF.